This T cell receptor beta chain originates from a study of early stage breast cancer tumors. For the study at large: Of 15 to 20 invasive breast tumors, around 13 were hormone receptor-positive, HER2-negative.

Produced via immunoSEQ multiplex PCR; TCRdb's table is partial and in-frame only. The sample has 25,000 to 30,000 clones; approximately 84% are singletons. The CDR3 is 16 residues long. V lost 2 bases and J 4 bases, leaving 15 bases between the germline ends. Germline CDR1 is SGHRS and CDR2 is YFSETQ. The genes are TRBV5-1 and TRBJ2-2; tentative D call: TRBD1 (7 bases). The TCR originated in a person aged 45-60 years with breast cancer. Sequenced input: blood. The CDR3 here is CASSLSRQGGTGELFF. In nucleotides, the CDR3 is TGCGCCAGCAGCTTATCGAGACAGGGAGGCACCGGGGAGCTGTTTTTT.